This T cell receptor beta chain was sequenced for a study of PD-L1 blockade in urothelial cancer. Spiked synthetic TCR analogs estimated absolute template abundance per PCR. The data were produced by immunoSEQ multiplex PCR, yet TCRdb's version contains in-frame clones alone and is incomplete. The sample contains 45,000 to 60,000 clones, 75% to 90% of which appear only once. Time point described: pretreatment peripheral blood. CDR3 length: 13 amino acids. Germline values: CDR1 MNHEY, CDR2 SMNVEV (reference sequence). The V gene lost 8 bases and the J gene lost 4 bases, with 12 bases spanning the gap. This chain links TRBV27 with TRBJ2-1, with D perhaps matching TRBD2 (5 bases). The sequence came from a man over 45 with urothelial cancer. Material: PBMCs, obtained around atezolizumab (anti-PD-L1) treatment. The CDR3 bases are TGTGCCAGCTCAGCGGATTCGTACAATGAGCAGTTCTTC. It encodes CASSADSYNEQFF.